A selection of T cell receptor beta chains follows, all from one sample in a study of cytomegalovirus exposure and HLA in healthy donors. The repertoire was sequenced with immunoSEQ multiplex PCR; TCRdb's copy has only in-frame clones and lacks some. The repertoire has 150,000 or so clones, over 60% of them found once; the top ten carry around 15%. Material for sequencing was PBMCs. The origin of the receptors is a man aged 45-65 years in good health and CMV-seropositive. Both conserved end residues are part of each CDR3. The D gene is left open where the match is weak. Not all rows give a size; the values are once, few, many and, for expanded clones, a class.

d_call	cdr3_length	v_call	clone_size	j_call	cdr3_aa	cdr3_nt
.	15	TRBV1	.	TRBJ2-3	CTSRRQGTSTDTQYF	TGCACCAGCAGGCGGCAGGGAACTAGCACAGATACGCAGTATTTT
.	16	TRBV5-4	.	TRBJ2-7	CASSEGQGRIVYEQYF	TGTGCCAGCAGCGAGGGACAAGGTAGGATAGTCTACGAGCAGTACTTC
TRBD1	14	TRBV9	.	TRBJ2-5	CASSETGLQETQYF	TGTGCCAGCAGCGAGACAGGGCTCCAAGAGACCCAGTACTTC
TRBD2	18	TRBV28	.	TRBJ2-7	CASSLTIGIAGGPYEQYF	TGTGCCAGCAGTTTAACTATCGGTATAGCGGGAGGGCCCTACGAGCAGTACTTC
.	16	TRBV4-3	.	TRBJ1-2	CASSQEWVGGRAGYTF	TGCGCCAGCAGCCAAGAGTGGGTGGGGGGGCGAGCTGGCTACACCTTC
.	15	TRBV10-1	.	TRBJ1-3	CASSPSAGAGNTIYF	TGCGCCAGCAGCCCGTCGGCGGGGGCTGGAAACACCATATATTTT
.	15	TRBV18	.	TRBJ2-1	CASSLGGSSYNEQFF	TGTGCCAGCTCACTTGGAGGTAGCTCCTACAATGAGCAGTTCTTC
.	17	TRBV28	.	TRBJ1-6	CASNGDSTSSYNSPLHF	TGTGCCAGCAATGGGGACTCCACGAGCTCCTATAATTCACCCCTCCACTTT
TRBD1	15	TRBV5-1	.	TRBJ2-5	CASSVGTGWGETQYF	TGCGCCAGCAGCGTCGGGACAGGGTGGGGGGAGACCCAGTACTTC
TRBD1	15	TRBV2	once	TRBJ1-2	CASTRDRLSNYGYTF	TGTGCCTCTACCCGGGACAGATTATCTAACTATGGCTACACCTTC
TRBD2	18	TRBV4-3	.	TRBJ2-2	CASSQDLAGGRRTGELFF	TGCGCCAGCAGCCAAGATTTAGCGGGGGGGAGGCGCACCGGGGAGCTGTTTTTT
TRBD2	15	TRBV5-1	.	TRBJ2-1	CASSPVRVAGEGQFF	TGCGCCAGCAGCCCAGTGAGGGTAGCGGGGGAGGGGCAGTTCTTC
TRBD1	16	TRBV5-1	.	TRBJ1-3	CASSMRTGPTGNTIYF	TGCGCCAGCAGCATGCGGACAGGGCCAACTGGAAACACCATATATTTT
.	13	TRBV27	.	TRBJ2-2	CASRPPGGGELFF	TGTGCCAGCAGACCTCCCGGGGGCGGGGAGCTGTTTTTT
TRBD1	15	TRBV2	.	TRBJ1-4	CASSERGQNNEKLFF	TGTGCCAGCAGCGAACGGGGACAGAACAATGAAAAACTGTTTTTT
TRBD1	16	TRBV19	.	TRBJ2-3	CASSFLQQGIQSTQYF	TGTGCCAGTAGTTTCCTTCAACAGGGGATCCAGAGTACGCAGTATTTT
.	14	TRBV5-6	.	TRBJ1-2	CASTGPGQNYGYTF	TGTGCCAGCACCGGCCCGGGACAAAACTATGGCTACACCTTC
TRBD2	15	TRBV19	.	TRBJ2-3	CASSITGLVGDTQYF	TGTGCCAGTAGTATCACCGGACTAGTGGGAGATACGCAGTATTTT
.	14	TRBV28	.	TRBJ2-3	CAGSFLGVGDTQYF	TGTGCCGGCAGTTTTTTAGGGGTGGGAGATACGCAGTATTTT
TRBD1	15	TRBV6-5	.	TRBJ2-1	CASTNLRDSYNEQFF	TGTGCCAGCACCAACCTCCGGGACAGCTACAATGAGCAGTTCTTC
.	14	TRBV11-2	.	TRBJ1-6	CASSRYGDNSPLHF	TGTGCCAGCAGCCGTTACGGGGATAATTCACCCCTCCACTTT
TRBD2	17	TRBV9	.	TRBJ2-3	CASSVGSGGGYTDTQYF	TGTGCCAGCAGCGTAGGTTCGGGGGGGGGATACACAGATACGCAGTATTTT
.	11	TRBV7-9	once	TRBJ2-3	CASSSADTQYF	TGTGCCAGCAGCTCTGCAGATACGCAGTATTTT
.	12	TRBV29-1	.	TRBJ2-7	CSVVDSTYEQYF	TGCAGCGTTGTGGACAGCACCTACGAGCAGTACTTC
TRBD1	13	TRBV5-4	.	TRBJ2-1	CASSLTGGDEQFF	TGTGCCAGCAGCTTGACAGGGGGCGATGAGCAGTTCTTC
TRBD1	16	TRBV4-3	.	TRBJ2-5	CASSQMGQGAAGTQYF	TGCGCCAGCAGCCAAATGGGGCAGGGGGCGGCTGGGACCCAGTACTTC
.	14	TRBV5-4	.	TRBJ1-2	CASKGGGADYGYTF	TGTGCCAGCAAGGGCGGGGGGGCTGACTATGGCTACACCTTC
.	15	TRBV7-2	.	TRBJ1-2	CASSLIGGRLYGYTF	TGTGCCAGCAGCTTAATAGGAGGCCGCCTCTATGGCTACACCTTC
.	12	TRBV30	.	TRBJ1-2	CAWSFRGFGYTF	TGTGCCTGGAGTTTTCGGGGGTTCGGCTACACCTTC
.	13	TRBV7-2	.	TRBJ2-5	CASSFTRQETQYF	TGTGCCAGCAGCTTCACTAGACAAGAGACCCAGTACTTC
.	15	TRBV6-4	.	TRBJ1-2	CASSDSLSGADGYTF	TGTGCCAGCAGTGACTCCCTGAGTGGGGCCGATGGCTACACCTTC
.	15	TRBV6-5	.	TRBJ1-2	CASSYEQTSNYGYTF	TGTGCCAGCAGTTACGAACAGACCTCTAACTATGGCTACACCTTC
.	13	TRBV5-4	.	TRBJ2-2	CASSFGPTGELFF	TGTGCCAGCAGCTTCGGTCCCACCGGGGAGCTGTTTTTT
.	17	TRBV5-1	few	TRBJ2-4	CASSLVGTSLAKNIQYF	TGCGCCAGCAGCTTGGTCGGGACATCGCTAGCCAAAAACATTCAGTACTTC
TRBD1	14	TRBV6-4	.	TRBJ2-1	CASSDPGTGGPQFF	TGTGCCAGCAGTGATCCCGGGACAGGGGGCCCGCAGTTCTTC
TRBD1	15	TRBV5-1	.	TRBJ1-1	CASSLQGARDTEAFF	TGCGCCAGCAGCCTTCAGGGGGCGCGGGACACTGAAGCTTTCTTT
.	14	TRBV18	.	TRBJ1-1	CATQVGTGSTEAFF	TGTGCCACCCAAGTAGGCACGGGGAGCACTGAAGCTTTCTTT
TRBD2	15	TRBV9	.	TRBJ2-7	CASSVGPAGNYEQYF	TGTGCCAGCAGCGTAGGCCCAGCGGGGAATTACGAGCAGTACTTC
TRBD1	14	TRBV5-6	.	TRBJ1-4	CASSPDRAWEKLFF	TGTGCCAGCAGCCCGGACAGGGCTTGGGAAAAACTGTTTTTT
.	13	TRBV6-5	.	TRBJ1-2	CASKSSGSYGYTF	TGTGCCAGCAAGTCCTCGGGGTCCTATGGCTACACCTTC
TRBD1	17	TRBV7-2	.	TRBJ2-3	CASSLSRSGGGGDTQYF	TGTGCCAGCAGCTTATCGCGCTCAGGGGGCGGAGGAGATACGCAGTATTTT
TRBD1	21	TRBV7-8	once	TRBJ1-5	CASSLLPLTTGGARGNQPQHF	TGTGCCAGCAGCCTTCTACCTCTGACGACAGGGGGCGCGAGGGGCAATCAGCCCCAGCATTTT
TRBD2	18	TRBV7-2	.	TRBJ2-2	CASSSLRRLAGGIGELFF	TGTGCCAGCAGCAGCTTGCGGCGGCTAGCGGGGGGCATCGGGGAGCTGTTTTTT
TRBD1	17	TRBV4-1	.	TRBJ2-1	CASSSRGGRGPGDEQFF	TGCGCCAGCAGTTCCCGAGGGGGCAGGGGCCCTGGCGATGAGCAGTTCTTC
.	10	TRBV20-1	.	TRBJ2-1	CSAGYNEQFF	TGCAGTGCCGGCTACAATGAGCAGTTCTTC
.	13	TRBV2	.	TRBJ2-2	CASSVHNTGELFF	TGTGCCAGCAGCGTACATAACACCGGGGAGCTGTTTTTT
TRBD1	15	TRBV6-5	.	TRBJ1-2	CASSPRDRGTGGYTF	TGTGCCAGCAGCCCTAGGGACAGGGGGACGGGTGGCTACACCTTC
.	16	TRBV5-1	.	TRBJ1-5	CASSLGEGGSNQPQHF	TGCGCCAGCAGCTTGGGGGAGGGAGGGAGCAATCAGCCCCAGCATTTT
TRBD1	13	TRBV29-1	.	TRBJ1-2	CSASGTENYGYTF	TGCAGCGCTTCCGGGACAGAAAACTATGGCTACACCTTC
.	14	TRBV9	.	TRBJ1-5	CASSVTGTNQPQHF	TGTGCCAGCAGCGTTACAGGTACCAATCAGCCCCAGCATTTT
.	16	TRBV6-6	.	TRBJ1-4	CASSYSRGATNEKLFF	TGTGCCAGCAGTTACTCTCGGGGGGCAACTAATGAAAAACTGTTTTTT
.	13	TRBV11-2	.	TRBJ1-1	CASSYLSNTEAFF	TGTGCCAGCAGCTACCTCAGTAACACTGAAGCTTTCTTT
.	13	TRBV9	.	TRBJ2-2	CASSVAGTGELFF	TGTGCCAGCAGCGTAGCGGGGACCGGGGAGCTGTTTTTT
TRBD1	15	TRBV9	.	TRBJ2-7	CASSPETGVVYEQYF	TGTGCCAGCAGCCCAGAAACAGGGGTCGTCTACGAGCAGTACTTC